The rows below give T cell receptor beta chains drawn from one sample of a study of T-cell reconstitution after alpha-beta-depleted transplantation in children. TCRdb called the PCR reads again in MiXCR, with one record for every CDR3 protein. The table shows some 550,000 distinct CDR3 sequences, with 23% occurring only once. Source: PBMCs, mostly from graft donor cells, taken 360 days after TCRalphabeta/CD19-depleted stem cell transplant. The receptors come from a boy less than two years old who had a stem cell transplant for acute myeloid leukemia, so the T cells may come from the graft donor. Each CDR3 is given with its conserved first and last residue. A D gene is named only where the DNA matches it firmly. For some rows the clone size is stated as once, few or many, or as a class when expanded; others skip it.

>15|many|-|TRBJ2-2|TRBV2
CASVVHKANTGELFF
TGTGCCAGCGTTGTACACAAAGCGAACACCGGGGAGCTGTTTTTT
>17|-|TRBD1|TRBJ2-3|TRBV25-1
CASSGEAPDRTTDTQYF
TGTGCCAGCAGTGGAGAGGCCCCGGACAGGACAACAGATACGCAGTATTTT
>12|many|-|TRBJ2-2|TRBV12-3/TRBV12-4
CASSVASGELFF
TGTGCCAGCAGTGTGGCGTCCGGGGAGCTGTTTTTT
>13|many|TRBD1|TRBJ2-1|TRBV20-1
CSASPTGLNEQFF
TGCAGTGCTAGCCCGACAGGGCTCAATGAGCAGTTCTTC
>14|few|-|TRBJ2-4|TRBV27
CASSLLPGKNIQYF
TGTGCCAGCAGTTTGTTACCGGGCAAAAACATTCAGTACTTC
>15|many|-|TRBJ2-2|TRBV5-1
CASSPLGGPSGELFF
TGCGCCAGCAGCCCCCTCGGGGGGCCCAGCGGGGAGCTGTTTTTT
>16|-|-|TRBJ2-1|TRBV5-1
CASSLGVSRPYNEQFF
TGCGCCAGCAGCTTGGGGGTGTCCCGTCCGTACAATGAGCAGTTCTTC
>18|-|-|TRBJ2-3|TRBV6-1
CASSGAWGGREETDTQYF
TGTGCCAGCAGTGGTGCGTGGGGGGGGCGGGAAGAGACAGATACGCAGTATTTT
>14|many|-|TRBJ1-2|TRBV29-1
CSVEDSSRAYGYTF
TGCAGCGTCGAGGACAGTTCCCGAGCATATGGCTACACCTTC
>13|many|-|TRBJ1-2|TRBV7-2
CASSLLTPYGYTF
TGTGCCAGCAGCTTACTCACGCCCTATGGCTACACCTTC
>16|many|-|TRBJ2-3|TRBV7-9
CASSLDVSLFSDTQYF
TGTGCCAGCAGCTTAGACGTCAGCCTATTTTCAGATACGCAGTATTTT
>14|-|-|TRBJ2-2|TRBV27
CASKNHRETGELFF
TGTGCCAGCAAGAATCACAGGGAAACCGGGGAGCTGTTTTTT
>14|few|-|TRBJ2-1|TRBV9
CASSVVGNSDEQFF
TGTGCCAGCAGCGTAGTGGGGAATAGCGATGAGCAGTTCTTC
>17|few|-|TRBJ2-5|TRBV20-1
CSARGTGRGGYQETQYF
TGCAGTGCTAGAGGGACAGGTCGAGGGGGGTACCAAGAGACCCAGTACTTC
>16|-|TRBD1|TRBJ2-3|TRBV7-6
CASSLGQGARTDTQYF
TGTGCCAGCAGCTTAGGACAGGGGGCGCGCACAGATACGCAGTATTTT
>17|-|TRBD2|TRBJ2-5|TRBV20-1
CSASPFTSGGPQETQYF
TGCAGTGCTAGCCCTTTCACTAGCGGGGGGCCCCAAGAGACCCAGTACTTC
>13|-|-|TRBJ1-1|TRBV6-5
CASSYFPQRRAFF
TGTGCCAGCAGTTACTTCCCCCAGAGGAGGGCTTTCTTT
>13|many|-|TRBJ1-2|TRBV12-3/TRBV12-4
CASSIDAAEGYTF
TGTGCCAGCAGCATCGACGCCGCTGAGGGCTACACCTTC
>17|once|-|TRBJ2-6|TRBV7-9
CASSFTGATSGANVLTF
TGTGCCAGCAGCTTCACCGGGGCGACCTCTGGGGCCAACGTCCTGACTTTC
>15|many|TRBD1|TRBJ2-3|TRBV20-1
CSARGQGASTDTQYF
TGCAGTGCTAGAGGTCAGGGGGCGAGCACAGATACGCAGTATTTT
>15|-|-|TRBJ1-1|TRBV3-1
CASSQGIGGNTEAFF
TGTGCCAGCAGCCAAGGAATAGGGGGGAACACTGAAGCTTTCTTT
>15|-|TRBD1|TRBJ2-7|TRBV10-3
CAISEDRGLGYEQYF
TGTGCCATCAGTGAGGACAGGGGGCTAGGCTACGAGCAGTACTTC
>14|-|TRBD2|TRBJ2-7|TRBV6-5
CASSYGASGYEQYF
TGTGCCAGCAGTTACGGCGCTAGCGGATACGAGCAGTACTTC
>13|many|-|TRBJ2-5|TRBV5-1
CASSVGKRETQYF
TGCGCCAGCAGCGTCGGGAAAAGAGAGACCCAGTACTTC
>17|-|TRBD2|TRBJ2-1|TRBV29-1
CSVGGQFSSGGYNEQFF
TGCAGCGTTGGGGGACAGTTTTCTAGCGGGGGGTACAATGAGCAGTTCTTC
>14|many|-|TRBJ2-5|TRBV7-2
CASSLEPSEKTQYF
TGTGCCAGCAGCTTAGAACCGTCCGAGAAGACCCAGTACTTC
>16|-|TRBD1|TRBJ1-5|TRBV20-1
CSARGAGQGSNQPQHF
TGCAGTGCTAGAGGGGCCGGACAGGGGAGCAATCAGCCCCAGCATTTT
>14|few|TRBD2|TRBJ2-3|TRBV20-1
CSARDSGGVDTQYF
TGCAGTGCTAGAGATTCTGGGGGGGTAGATACGCAGTATTTT
>14|-|-|TRBJ2-5|TRBV6-1
CASSGQDYQETQYF
TGTGCCAGCAGTGGACAGGATTACCAAGAGACCCAGTACTTC
>15|-|TRBD1|TRBJ2-2|TRBV20-1
CSASLGQGVVEELFF
TGCAGTGCTAGTTTGGGACAGGGTGTAGTGGAGGAGCTGTTTTTT
>17|-|TRBD1|TRBJ2-3|TRBV12-3/TRBV12-4
CASSTAPDRGRPDTQYF
TGTGCCAGCAGTACTGCCCCGGACAGGGGGCGTCCAGATACGCAGTATTTT
>15|-|TRBD2|TRBJ2-4|TRBV2
CASAGEMIWGNIQYF
TGTGCCAGTGCGGGGGAGATGATTTGGGGCAACATTCAGTACTTC
>15|many|TRBD2|TRBJ2-7|TRBV6-2/TRBV6-3
CASSRLAGRSYEQYF
TGTGCCAGCAGTCGACTAGCGGGGCGATCCTACGAGCAGTACTTC
>13|few|-|TRBJ1-2|TRBV12-3/TRBV12-4
CASSSVLGYGYTF
TGTGCCAGCAGTTCCGTTCTGGGCTATGGCTACACCTTC
>16|-|-|TRBJ2-5|TRBV15
CATSRDRVPAKARCHF
TGTGCCACCAGCAGAGATCGAGTACCAGCGAAAGCAAGATGTCACTTC
>13|-|-|TRBJ1-2|TRBV5-5
CASSLSGRYGYTF
TGTGCCAGCAGCTTGTCGGGGAGGTATGGCTACACCTTC
>13|few|-|TRBJ1-4|TRBV5-6
CASSRGSNEKLFF
TGTGCCAGCAGCCGCGGGTCAAATGAAAAACTGTTTTTT
>14|many|-|TRBJ2-3|TRBV12-3/TRBV12-4
CASSLLYRTDTQYF
TGTGCCAGCAGTCTCCTGTACCGTACAGATACGCAGTATTTT
>14|few|-|TRBJ2-3|TRBV6-5
CASSYRPITDTQYF
TGTGCCAGCAGTTACCGGCCGATCACAGATACGCAGTATTTT
>14|few|-|TRBJ1-3|TRBV6-5
CASSYSTAGNTIYF
TGTGCCAGCAGTTACTCGACAGCTGGAAACACCATATATTTT
>15|many|-|TRBJ1-5|TRBV20-1
CSARDSLGGNQPQHF
TGCAGTGCTAGAGATTCGCTCGGGGGCAATCAGCCCCAGCATTTT
>11|many|TRBD2|TRBJ2-5|TRBV29-1
CSVRGEETQYF
TGCAGCGTTCGGGGGGAAGAGACCCAGTACTTC
>15|-|-|TRBJ2-5|TRBV20-1
CSARESFRGQETQYF
TGCAGTGCTAGAGAATCCTTCAGGGGCCAAGAGACCCAGTACTTC
>14|many|-|TRBJ2-7|TRBV24-1
CATSGNRAPYEQYF
TGTGCCACCAGTGGGAACAGGGCACCCTACGAGCAGTACTTC
>14|-|-|TRBJ1-1|TRBV28
CASSFWETNTEAFF
TGTGCCAGCAGTTTTTGGGAAACGAACACTGAAGCTTTCTTT
>16|-|-|TRBJ2-1|TRBV7-8
CASSRAGQSGVDEQFF
TGTGCCAGCAGCCGAGCCGGACAGTCCGGGGTAGATGAGCAGTTCTTC
>15|-|-|TRBJ2-7|TRBV6-2/TRBV6-3
CASSYDSQGPYEQYF
TGTGCCAGCAGTTACGACTCACAGGGACCCTACGAGCAGTACTTC
>13|-|-|TRBJ1-5|TRBV29-1
CSVVVDFDQPQHF
TGCAGCGTTGTAGTGGATTTCGATCAGCCCCAGCATTTT
>16|-|-|TRBJ2-1|TRBV7-2
CASSLAGTDLYNEQFF
TGTGCCAGCAGCTTAGCAGGTACAGATCTCTACAATGAGCAGTTCTTC
>13|many|-|TRBJ2-1|TRBV2
CAKFGPDYNEQFF
TGTGCCAAGTTTGGACCAGACTACAATGAGCAGTTCTTC